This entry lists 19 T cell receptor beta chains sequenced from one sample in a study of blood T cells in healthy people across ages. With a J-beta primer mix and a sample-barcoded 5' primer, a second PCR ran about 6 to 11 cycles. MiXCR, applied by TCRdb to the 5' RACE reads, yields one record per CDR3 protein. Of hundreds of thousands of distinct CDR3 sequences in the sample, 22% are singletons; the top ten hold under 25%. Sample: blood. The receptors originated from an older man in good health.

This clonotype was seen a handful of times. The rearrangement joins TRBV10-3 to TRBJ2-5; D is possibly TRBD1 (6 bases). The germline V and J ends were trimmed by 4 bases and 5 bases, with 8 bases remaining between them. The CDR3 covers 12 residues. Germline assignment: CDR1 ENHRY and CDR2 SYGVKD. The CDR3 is CAISARGETQYF. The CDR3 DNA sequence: TGTGCCATCAGTGCCAGGGGTGAGACCCAGTACTTC.

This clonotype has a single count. This CDR3 reads CASSRAFADTQYF. In DNA, the CDR3 is TGTGCCAGCAGCCGAGCGTTCGCAGATACGCAGTATTTT. This chain links TRBV27 with TRBJ2-3, with no clear D. The CDR3 is 13 amino acids. Germline values: CDR1 MNHEY, CDR2 SMNVEV (reference sequence). With 6 bases removed from V and 4 bases from J, the gap between germline ends came to 11 bases.

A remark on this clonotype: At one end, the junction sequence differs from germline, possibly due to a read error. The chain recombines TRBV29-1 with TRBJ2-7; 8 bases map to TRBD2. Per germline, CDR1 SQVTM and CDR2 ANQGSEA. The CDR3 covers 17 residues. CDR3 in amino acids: CSVEVLAGGLSSYERYF. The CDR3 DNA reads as TGCAGCGTTGAAGTATTGGCGGGGGGTCTAAGCTCCTACGAGCGGTACTTC.

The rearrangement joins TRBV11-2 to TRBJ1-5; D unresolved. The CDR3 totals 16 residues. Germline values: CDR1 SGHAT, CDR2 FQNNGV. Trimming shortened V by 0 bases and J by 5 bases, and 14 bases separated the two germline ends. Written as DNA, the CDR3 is TGTGCCAGCAGCTTAGAGAGGTTGGGCCAACATCAGCCCCAGCATTTT. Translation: CASSLERLGQHQPQHF.

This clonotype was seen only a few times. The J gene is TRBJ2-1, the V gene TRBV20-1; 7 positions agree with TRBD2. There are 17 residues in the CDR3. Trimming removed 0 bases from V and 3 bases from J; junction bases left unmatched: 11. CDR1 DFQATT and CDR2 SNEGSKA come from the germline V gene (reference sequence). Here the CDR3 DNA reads TGCAGTGCTAGAGATGGGACGCGAGCGGGGTTCTACAATGAGCAGTTCTTC. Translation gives CSARDGTRAGFYNEQFF.

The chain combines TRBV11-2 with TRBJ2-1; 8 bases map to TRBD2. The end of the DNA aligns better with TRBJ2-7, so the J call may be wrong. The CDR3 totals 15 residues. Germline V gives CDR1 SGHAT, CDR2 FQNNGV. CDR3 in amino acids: CASSLDRAGAETQYF. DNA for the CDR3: TGTGCCAGCAGCTTAGACCGAGCGGGAGCCGAGACACAGTACTTC.

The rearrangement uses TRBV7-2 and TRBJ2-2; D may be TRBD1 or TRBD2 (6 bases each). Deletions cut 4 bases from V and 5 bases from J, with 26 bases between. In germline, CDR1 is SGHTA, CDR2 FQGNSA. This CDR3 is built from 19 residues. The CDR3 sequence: CASSSPRGGGLAKTGELFF. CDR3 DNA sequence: TGTGCCAGCAGCTCCCCCCGCGGAGGGGGGCTCGCAAAAACCGGGGAGCTGTTTTTT.

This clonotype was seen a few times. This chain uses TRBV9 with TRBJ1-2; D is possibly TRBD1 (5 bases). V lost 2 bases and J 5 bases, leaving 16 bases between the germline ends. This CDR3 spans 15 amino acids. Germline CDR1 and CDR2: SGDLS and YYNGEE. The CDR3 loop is CASSVSPGTVYGYTF. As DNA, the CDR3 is TGTGCCAGCAGCGTCTCCCCCGGGACGGTTTATGGCTACACCTTC.

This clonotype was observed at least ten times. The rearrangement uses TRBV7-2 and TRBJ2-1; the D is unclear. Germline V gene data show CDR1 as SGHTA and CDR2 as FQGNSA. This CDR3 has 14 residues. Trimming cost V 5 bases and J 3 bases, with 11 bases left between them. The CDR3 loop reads CASSPDGHYNEQFF. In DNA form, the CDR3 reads TGTGCCAGCAGCCCCGACGGCCACTACAATGAGCAGTTCTTC.

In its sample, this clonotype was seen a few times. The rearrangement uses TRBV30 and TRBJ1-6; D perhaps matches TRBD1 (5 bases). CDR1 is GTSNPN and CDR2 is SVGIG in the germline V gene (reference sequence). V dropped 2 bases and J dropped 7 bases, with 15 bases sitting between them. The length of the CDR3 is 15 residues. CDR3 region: CAWSQFLWGNSPLHF. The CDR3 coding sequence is TGTGCCTGGAGTCAATTCCTATGGGGGAATTCACCCCTCCACTTT.

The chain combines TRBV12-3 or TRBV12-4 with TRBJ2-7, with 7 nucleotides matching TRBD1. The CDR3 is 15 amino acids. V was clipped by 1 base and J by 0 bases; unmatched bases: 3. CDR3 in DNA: TGTGCCAGCAGTTTAGTAGGGGGCGCCTCCTACGAGCAGTACTTC. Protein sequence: CASSLVGGASYEQYF.

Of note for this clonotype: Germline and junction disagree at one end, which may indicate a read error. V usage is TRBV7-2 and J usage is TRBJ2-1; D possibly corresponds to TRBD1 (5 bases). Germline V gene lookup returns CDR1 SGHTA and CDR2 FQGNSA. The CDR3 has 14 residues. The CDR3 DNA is TGTGCCAGCAGTTGGACACCGACCTACAATAAGCAGTTCTTC. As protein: CASSWTPTYNKQFF.

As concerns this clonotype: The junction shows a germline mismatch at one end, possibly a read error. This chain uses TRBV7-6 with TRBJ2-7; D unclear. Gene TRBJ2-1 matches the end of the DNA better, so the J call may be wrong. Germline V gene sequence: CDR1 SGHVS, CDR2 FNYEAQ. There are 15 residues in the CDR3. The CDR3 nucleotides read TGTGCCAGCAGCTACAGCGATAGCTCCCACAATGAGCAGTTCTTC. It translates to CASSYSDSSHNEQFF.

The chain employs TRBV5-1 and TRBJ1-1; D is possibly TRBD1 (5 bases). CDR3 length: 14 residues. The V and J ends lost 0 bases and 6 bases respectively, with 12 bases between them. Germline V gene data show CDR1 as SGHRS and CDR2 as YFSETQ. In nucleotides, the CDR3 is TGCGCCAGCAGCTTGGACACCTGGGGCGCTGAAGCTTTCTTT. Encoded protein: CASSLDTWGAEAFF.

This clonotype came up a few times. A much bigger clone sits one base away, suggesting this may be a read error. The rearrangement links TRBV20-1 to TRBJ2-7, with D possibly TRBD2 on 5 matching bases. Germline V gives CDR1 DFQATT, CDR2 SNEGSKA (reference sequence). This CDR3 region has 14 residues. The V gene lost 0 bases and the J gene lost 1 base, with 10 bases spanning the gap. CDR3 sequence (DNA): TGCAGTGCTAGAGATCCACAGCGGTCCTACGAGCAGTACTTC. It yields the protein CSARDPQRSYEQYF.

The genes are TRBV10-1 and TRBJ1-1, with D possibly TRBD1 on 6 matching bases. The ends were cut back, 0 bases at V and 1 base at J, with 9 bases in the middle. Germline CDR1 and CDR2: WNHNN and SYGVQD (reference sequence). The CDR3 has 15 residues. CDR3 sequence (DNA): TGCGCCAGCAGTGAGTCTTCCAGGGGGAACACTGAAGCTTTCTTT. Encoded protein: CASSESSRGNTEAFF.

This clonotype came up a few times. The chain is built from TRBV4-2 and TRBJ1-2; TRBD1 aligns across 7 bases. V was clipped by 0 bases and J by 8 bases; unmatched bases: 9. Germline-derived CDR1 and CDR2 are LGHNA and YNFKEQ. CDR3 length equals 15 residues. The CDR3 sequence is CASSQDRGDSQGYTF. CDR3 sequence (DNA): TGTGCCAGCAGCCAAGATAGAGGGGACAGCCAAGGCTACACCTTC.

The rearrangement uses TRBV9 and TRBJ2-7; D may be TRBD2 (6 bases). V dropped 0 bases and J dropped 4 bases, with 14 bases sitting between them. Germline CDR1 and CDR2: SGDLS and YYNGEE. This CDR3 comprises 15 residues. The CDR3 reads CASSVANGSSYEQYV. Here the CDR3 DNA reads TGTGCCAGCAGCGTAGCTAACGGGAGTTCTTACGAGCAGTACGTC.

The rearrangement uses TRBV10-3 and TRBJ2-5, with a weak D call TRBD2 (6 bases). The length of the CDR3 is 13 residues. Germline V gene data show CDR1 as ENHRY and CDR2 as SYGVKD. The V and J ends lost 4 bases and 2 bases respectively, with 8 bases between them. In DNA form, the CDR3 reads TGTGCCATCAGTGCGGAGGGGCAAGAGACCCAGTACTTC. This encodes CAISAEGQETQYF.